The clone carrying this T cell receptor (beta chain) was seen at least ten times. The data were taken from a study of patients and donors after allogeneic stem cell transplantation. Each CDR3 protein gets one entry after TCRdb re-called the RT-PCR reads with MiXCR. The sample carries 70,000 or so distinct CDR3 sequences, 26% recorded once. The sequenced sample consisted of blood, either unsorted or a sorted T cell fraction (not recorded which). The TCR was taken from a human donor who was either an allogeneic HSCT recipient or a stem cell or donor lymphocyte infusion donor (not recorded which). It is not recorded whose cells these are; they may come from a transplant donor.

CDR3 region: CSARTVERGGTDTQYF. The CDR3, as DNA: TGCAGTGCTAGGACCGTCGAGAGGGGGGGCACAGATACGCAGTATTTT. The chain recombines TRBV20-1 with TRBJ2-3; D is perhaps TRBD1 or TRBD2 (6 bases each). Germline CDR1 reads DFQATT; CDR2 reads SNEGSKA (reference sequence). The CDR3 length is 16 residues. V was pared by 3 bases and J by 1 base, with 17 bases between.